The T cell receptor beta chain under discussion was sequenced for a study of blood T cell repertoires in COVID-19. Study-wide background: Samples of COVID-19 (acute and convalescent) were obtained from the United States, Italy and Spain. PBMCs, B-cell-depleted T cells, or T cells provided the cDNA or gDNA that made up the material.

Authors' analysis steps: Amplified reference gene primers provided the basis for estimating nucleated cell counts. The method was immunoSEQ multiplex PCR; TCRdb's version includes in-frame clones alone and lacks a portion of them. V, J and clone size are taken as reported in that table, and D and trimming were inferred from the DNA itself. The sample has about 98,000 clones, approximately 86% seen once. Trimming removed 1 base at V and 1 base at J, with 6 bases between. The CDR3 has 14 residues. Germline-derived CDR1 and CDR2 are LGHNA and YNFKEQ. V is TRBV4-2 and J is TRBJ2-3; D not certain. The sample comprised peripheral blood. The receptor was derived from a man in his 70s with active or convalescent COVID-19. CDR3 in DNA: TGTGCCAGCAGCCAAGGCCGGGGCACAGATACGCAGTATTTT. It yields the protein CASSQGRGTDTQYF.